This TCR beta chain came from a study of Ad26.COV2.S vaccination and SARS-CoV-2 variants. CDR1 SQVTM and CDR2 ANQGSEA come from the germline V gene. V shed 5 bases, J shed 8 bases, and the junction held 13 bases outside the gene matches. The CDR3 covers 15 residues. Libraries were prepared by immunoSEQ multiplex PCR; TCRdb keeps only in-frame clonotypes and omits some of them. Of about 350,000 clones in the sample, approximately 85% were seen once. Treatment in this sample: some 20 received Ad26.COV2.S at low or high dose, single or two shots; roughly 5 received placebo; per-sample allocation not given. Vaccine and placebo recipients were sampled on day 63 after the first injection.

The V call is TRBV29-1, the J call TRBJ1-2; 11 bases fit TRBD1. This receptor was taken from a person between 18 and 59 years old who received the Ad26.COV2.S COVID-19 vaccine or a placebo. Specimen: peripheral blood, collected in a trial of Ad26.COV2.S vaccine versus placebo. CDR3 in DNA: TGCAGCGTTCACCCCCCGGGACAGGGGGTTATCGGCTACACCTTC. Protein sequence: CSVHPPGQGVIGYTF.